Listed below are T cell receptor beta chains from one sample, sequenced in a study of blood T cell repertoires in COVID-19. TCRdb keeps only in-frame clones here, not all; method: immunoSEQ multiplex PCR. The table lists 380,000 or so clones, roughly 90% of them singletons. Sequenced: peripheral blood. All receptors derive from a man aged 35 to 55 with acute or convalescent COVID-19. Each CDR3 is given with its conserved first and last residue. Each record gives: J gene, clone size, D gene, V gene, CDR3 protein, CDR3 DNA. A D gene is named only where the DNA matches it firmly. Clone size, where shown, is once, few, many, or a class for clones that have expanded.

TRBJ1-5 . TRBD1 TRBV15 CATSNTGGTQHF TGTGCCACCAGCAACACAGGGGGTACCCAGCATTTT
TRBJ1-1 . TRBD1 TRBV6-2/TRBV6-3 CASSYPRTGEVNTEAFF TGTGCCAGCAGTTACCCTCGGACAGGGGAAGTGAACACTGAAGCTTTCTTT
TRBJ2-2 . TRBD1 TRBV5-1 CASSSGGVTGELFF TGCGCCAGCAGTTCAGGGGGAGTCACCGGGGAGCTGTTTTTT
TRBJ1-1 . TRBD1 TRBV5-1 CASSKGTGPGTEAFF TGCGCCAGCAGCAAAGGGACAGGTCCGGGGACTGAAGCTTTCTTT
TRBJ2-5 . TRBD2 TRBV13 CASSTRPSGSEETQYF TGTGCCAGCAGCACCCGACCTAGCGGGAGTGAAGAGACCCAGTACTTC
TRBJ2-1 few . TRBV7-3 CASSLVGGKPDEQFF TGTGCCAGCAGCTTAGTCGGCGGGAAGCCCGATGAGCAGTTCTTC
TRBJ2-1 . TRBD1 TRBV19 CASSLLRGQGNNEQFF TGTGCCAGTAGTCTCCTGCGGGGACAGGGCAACAATGAGCAGTTCTTC
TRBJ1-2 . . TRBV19 CASTLTGNYGYTF TGTGCCAGTACCCTGACAGGAAACTATGGCTACACCTTC
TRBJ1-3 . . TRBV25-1 CASSESGIGNTIYF TGTGCCAGCAGTGAATCCGGGATTGGAAACACCATATATTTT
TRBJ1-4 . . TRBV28 CASIRGGSGEKLFF TGTGCCAGCATAAGGGGGGGGTCTGGTGAAAAACTGTTTTTT
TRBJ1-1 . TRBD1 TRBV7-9 CASSLLTGGETEAFF TGTGCCAGCAGCTTATTAACAGGGGGGGAAACTGAAGCTTTCTTT
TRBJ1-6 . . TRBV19 CASSIQRGAKNSPLHF TGTGCCAGTAGTATACAAAGGGGCGCAAAAAATTCACCCCTCCACTTT
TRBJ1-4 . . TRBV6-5 CASSYARELGGEKLFF TGTGCCAGCAGTTACGCGCGGGAATTGGGGGGAGAAAAACTGTTTTTT
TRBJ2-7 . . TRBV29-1 CSVARGTAYEQYF TGCAGCGTTGCCCGGGGGACAGCCTACGAGCAGTACTTC
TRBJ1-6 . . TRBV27 CASSPRQLDNSPLHF TGTGCCAGCAGTCCAAGACAGTTAGATAATTCACCCCTCCACTTT
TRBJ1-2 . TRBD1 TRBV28 CASRPDREEYGYTF TGTGCCAGCAGACCGGACAGGGAGGAGTATGGCTACACCTTC
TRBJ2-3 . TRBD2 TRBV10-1 CASGPSGSTDTQYF TGCGCCAGCGGTCCTAGCGGCAGCACAGATACGCAGTATTTT
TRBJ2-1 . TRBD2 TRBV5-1 CASSLDSGGYNEQFF TGCGCCAGCAGCTTGGATAGCGGGGGGTACAATGAGCAGTTCTTC
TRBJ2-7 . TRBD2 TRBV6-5 CASSYGLAGFEQYF TGTGCCAGCAGTTACGGACTAGCGGGGTTCGAGCAGTACTTC
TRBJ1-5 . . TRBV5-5 CASSLRPQRGNQPQHF TGTGCCAGCAGCTTGCGGCCCCAGCGGGGCAATCAGCCCCAGCATTTT
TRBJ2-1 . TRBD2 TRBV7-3 CASSAGLLADNEQFF TGTGCCAGCAGCGCCGGCCTTCTAGCGGACAATGAGCAGTTCTTC
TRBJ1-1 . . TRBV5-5 CASSSVRGNTEAFF TGTGCCAGCAGCTCGGTCAGAGGGAACACTGAAGCTTTCTTT
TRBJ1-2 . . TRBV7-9 CASSLVGADYGYTF TGTGCCAGCAGCTTAGTGGGGGCGGACTATGGCTACACCTTC
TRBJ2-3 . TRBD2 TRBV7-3 CASSLKRRSGGADTQYF TGTGCCAGCAGCTTAAAAAGGCGCAGCGGGGGGGCTGATACGCAGTATTTT
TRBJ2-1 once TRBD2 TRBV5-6 CASSFRLAGGRYNEQFF TGTGCCAGCAGCTTTCGACTAGCGGGGGGGAGGTACAATGAGCAGTTCTTC
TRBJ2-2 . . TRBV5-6 CASSPVEVAGLFF TGTGCCAGCAGCCCAGTGGAGGTTGCGGGGCTGTTTTTT
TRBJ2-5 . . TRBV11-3 CASSSRTGSQETQYF TGTGCCAGCAGCTCTCGGACTGGGTCCCAAGAGACCCAGTACTTC
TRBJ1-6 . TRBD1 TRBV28 CASGTANSPLHF TGTGCCAGCGGGACAGCTAATTCACCCCTCCACTTT
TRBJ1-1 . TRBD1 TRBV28 CASSVPGQKAFF TGTGCCAGCAGTGTTCCGGGACAGAAAGCTTTCTTT
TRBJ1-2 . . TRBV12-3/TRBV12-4 CASSFQGFSGYTF TGTGCCAGCAGTTTCCAGGGGTTTTCTGGCTACACCTTC
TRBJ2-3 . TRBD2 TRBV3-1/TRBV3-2 CASSPIGSGGGTDTQYF TGTGCCAGCAGCCCCATCGGGAGCGGGGGGGGCACAGATACGCAGTATTTT
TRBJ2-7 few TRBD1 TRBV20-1 CSASSGGSYEQYF TGCAGTGCTAGTTCAGGGGGCTCCTACGAGCAGTACTTC
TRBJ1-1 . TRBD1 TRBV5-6 CASSYTGGATEAFF TGTGCCAGCAGTTATACAGGGGGTGCCACTGAAGCTTTCTTT
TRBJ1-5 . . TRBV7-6 CASSLASGGTRGLGSNQPQHF TGTGCCAGCAGCTTAGCGAGTGGGGGTACCAGGGGCTTGGGGAGCAATCAGCCCCAGCATTTT
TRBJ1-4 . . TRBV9 CASSVSSLRPEKLFF TGTGCCAGCAGCGTTAGTAGTCTGCGGCCTGAAAAACTGTTTTTT
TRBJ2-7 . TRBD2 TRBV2 CASSEEVSGGGEQYF TGTGCCAGCAGTGAAGAGGTTAGCGGGGGAGGCGAGCAGTACTTC
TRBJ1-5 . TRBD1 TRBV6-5 CASLLQGAGNQPQHF TGTGCCAGTCTACTACAGGGGGCGGGCAATCAGCCCCAGCATTTT
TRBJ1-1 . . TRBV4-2 CASSRLKAELNTEAFF TGTGCCAGCAGTCGATTAAAGGCGGAACTGAACACTGAAGCTTTCTTT
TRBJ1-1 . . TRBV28 CASSLLGDTEAFF TGTGCCAGCAGTTTATTGGGCGACACTGAAGCTTTCTTT
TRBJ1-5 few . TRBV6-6 CASSPGWSRNQPQHF TGTGCCAGCAGTCCCGGGTGGTCGCGCAATCAGCCCCAGCATTTT
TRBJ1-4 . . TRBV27 CASSLTPGSNEKLFF TGTGCCAGCAGTTTAACCCCAGGCAGTAATGAAAAACTGTTTTTT
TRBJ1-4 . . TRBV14 CASSPSVGSNEKLFF TGTGCCAGCAGCCCATCCGTCGGTTCTAATGAAAAACTGTTTTTT
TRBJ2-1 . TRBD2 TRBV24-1 CATSRSGRSGNEQFF TGTGCCACCAGTCGTAGCGGGAGGTCGGGCAATGAGCAGTTCTTC
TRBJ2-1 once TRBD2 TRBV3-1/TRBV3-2 CASSQLAGGNNEQFF TGTGCCAGCAGCCAGCTAGCGGGGGGCAACAATGAGCAGTTCTTC
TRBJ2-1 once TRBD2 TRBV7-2 CASSLVASGEYYEQFF TGTGCCAGCAGCTTAGTGGCTAGCGGGGAGTACTATGAGCAGTTCTTC
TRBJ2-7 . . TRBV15 CATSRDPGVTYEQYF TGTGCCACCAGCAGAGATCCGGGGGTTACCTACGAGCAGTACTTC
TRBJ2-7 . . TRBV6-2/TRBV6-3 CASSYGLYEQYF TGTGCCAGCAGTTACGGGCTTTACGAGCAGTACTTC
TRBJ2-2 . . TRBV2 CAGLVNTGELFF TGTGCCGGCCTCGTGAACACCGGGGAGCTGTTTTTT
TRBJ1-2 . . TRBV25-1 CASSDGGNYGYTF TGTGCCAGCAGTGATGGCGGTAACTATGGCTACACCTTC
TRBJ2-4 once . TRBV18 CASSPGQGLDIQYF TGTGCCAGCTCACCAGGGCAGGGGTTGGACATTCAGTACTTC
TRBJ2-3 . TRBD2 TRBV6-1 CASSETVTSATSTDTQYF TGTGCCAGCAGTGAAACCGTAACTAGCGCTACTAGCACAGATACGCAGTATTTT
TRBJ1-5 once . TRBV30 CAWEDRHGGQPQHF TGTGCCTGGGAAGACAGGCACGGCGGGCAGCCCCAGCATTTT
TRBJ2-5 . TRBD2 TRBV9 CASSARGLAGVTETQYF TGTGCCAGCAGCGCCCGCGGGCTAGCGGGGGTGACAGAGACCCAGTACTTC